Sequencing of this T cell receptor (beta chain) was carried out in a study of cytomegalovirus exposure and HLA in healthy donors. PCR used 60 Vbeta primers and 13 Jbeta primers. TCRdb's table, derived via immunoSEQ multiplex PCR, lists solely in-frame clones and lacks some. The table shows roughly 100,000 clones, with around 70% occurring only once. As regards this clone: Its antigen remains unidentified.

Study-wide findings and caveats: A later analysis, which compared TCR beta chains of equal frequency, found the HLA-associated ones more clonally expanded.

The CDR3 loop spans 14 amino acids. The J segment lost 4 bases and the V segment lost 3 bases, leaving 5 bases of the junction unmatched. The germline V gene has CDR1 SEHNR and CDR2 FQNEAQ (reference sequence). This chain joins TRBV7-9 and TRBJ1-1; 7 bases fit TRBD1. The sequence was obtained from a boy between 10 and 17 years old in good health and CMV-seronegative. The sample was PBMCs. In DNA form, the CDR3 reads TGTGCCAGCAGCTTTACAGGGGTGGGCACTGAAGCTTTCTTT. Amino acids: CASSFTGVGTEAFF.